This T cell receptor beta chain was obtained from a study of T cells in Graves' hyperthyroidism and ophthalmopathy. This CDR3 spans 13 amino acids. CDR1 and CDR2 from the germline V gene are GTSNPN and SVGIG (reference sequence). Trimming took off 8 bases at V and 0 bases at J, with 11 bases between the two ends. Over 18 months, lack of ophthalmopathy progression marked Graves' hyperthyroidism as stable. Clinical symptoms, serum thyroxine and TRAb, thyroid ultrasound and orbital computed tomography together formed the diagnostic basis. This clonotype was recorded at least ten times. TCR beta CDR3 regions were amplified from RNA. A set of HTBI primers served as the primers for a first-round RT-PCR of the TCR CDR3. TCRdb recomputed calls from the multiplex PCR reads with MiXCR, one row per CDR3 protein. Among fewer than 850,000 distinct CDR3 sequences listed, 15% to 20% were seen once.

Sequencing input: blood. The rearrangement joins TRBV30 to TRBJ2-1; possible D gene TRBD2, 5 bases. The receptor's source is a man between 45 and 60 years old with Graves' hyperthyroidism. CDR3 nucleotide sequence: TGTGCCGGCTCTGGGAGCTCCTACAATGAGCAGTTCTTC. Its translation is CAGSGSSYNEQFF.